Each of the 30 T cell receptor beta chains below was sequenced from the same sample in a study of T cell responses to AZD1222 COVID-19 vaccine. The table came from immunoSEQ multiplex PCR; TCRdb's copy has only in-frame clones and leaves some out. The data show over 150,000 clones, approximately 90% seen once. Sequences were derived from peripheral blood, sampled on day 0 of AZD1222 vaccination. The receptors come from an adult in good health.

The rearrangement links TRBV6-2 or TRBV6-3 to TRBJ2-3; D gene uncertain. Deletions cut 3 bases from V and 5 bases from J, with 9 bases between. This CDR3 is built from 13 residues. Germline V gives CDR1 MNHEY, CDR2 SVGEGT. CDR3 DNA: TGTGCCAGCAGTTATACCCCGGTAGATACGCAGTATTTT. As protein: CASSYTPVDTQYF.

With regard to this clone: An end of the junction differs from the germline gene, which may be a read error. This chain joins TRBV11-3 and TRBJ2-2; 10 nucleotides align to TRBD1. The CDR3 sequence is 14 residues long. The germline V gene has CDR1 SGHNT and CDR2 YENEEA. CDR3 amino acids: CASSPGQGVGQLFF. CDR3 DNA sequence: TGTGCCAGCAGCCCAGGACAGGGGGTCGGGCAGCTGTTTTTT.

V gene TRBV27 combines with J gene TRBJ1-5; D is possibly TRBD1 (5 bases). The CDR3 covers 15 residues. CDR1 MNHEY and CDR2 SMNVEV come from the germline V gene (reference sequence). V lost 6 bases to trimming and J lost 5 bases, with 17 bases between them. As DNA, the CDR3 is TGTGCCAGCAGACCGGGGACCTTGTGGGATCAGCCCCAGCATTTT. Its protein is CASRPGTLWDQPQHF.

The chain uses TRBV6-6 and TRBJ2-5; tentatively, D is TRBD2 (5 bases). Germline CDR1 MNHNY, CDR2 SVGAGI (reference sequence). The CDR3 extends over 15 amino acids. The ends were cut back, 8 bases at V and 0 bases at J, with 16 bases in the middle. The CDR3 DNA sequence: TGTGCCAGCGCCACCGGGGAGCCTCACCAAGAGACCCAGTACTTC. It is translated as CASATGEPHQETQYF.

The rearrangement links TRBV7-7 to TRBJ2-5, with a tentative D call TRBD2 (7 bases). Germline loops: CDR1 SSHAT, CDR2 FNYEAQ (reference sequence). The CDR3 runs 15 residues. Trimming cost V 5 bases and J 5 bases, with 18 bases left between them. The CDR3 DNA reads as TGTGCCAGCAGCAAAACCGAGGGGGGGTGGGAGACCCAGTACTTC. Amino acid sequence: CASSKTEGGWETQYF. Complete variable domain (other parts from reference TRBV7-7 and TRBJ2-5): GAGVSQSPRYKVTKRGQDVTLRCDPISSHATLYWYQQALGQGPEFLTYFNYEAQPDKSGLPSDRFSAERPEGSISTLTIQRTEQRDSAMYRCASSKTEGGWETQYFGPGTRLLVL.

The CDR3 nucleotides read TGTGCCAGCAGTGAAACGGTAATAGGGATCTCCTACGAGCAGTACTTC. It yields the protein CASSETVIGISYEQYF. The chain has TRBV2 and TRBJ2-7; D ambiguous. The V gene lost 2 bases and the J gene lost 0 bases, with 14 bases spanning the gap. This CDR3 has 16 amino acids. Per the germline V gene, CDR1 is SNHLY and CDR2 is FYNNEI.

The V gene is TRBV4-3, the J gene TRBJ1-5, with D uncertain. The germline V gene encodes CDR1 LGHNA and CDR2 YSLEER. The CDR3 spans 15 residues. V lost 0 bases to trimming and J lost 6 bases, with 12 bases between them. The CDR3 coding sequence is TGCGCCAGCAGCCAAGATACATCCCCGCGTCAGCCCCAGCATTTT. Its translation: CASSQDTSPRQPQHF.

This clone was seen a few times. The gene calls are TRBV28 and TRBJ1-5; 9 bases are shared with TRBD1. Germline values: CDR1 MDHEN, CDR2 SYDVKM. V lost 8 bases to trimming and J lost 9 bases; unmatched junction nucleotides: 11. CDR3 length equals 14 residues. The CDR3 sequence: CASRTGDRNWPQHF. The CDR3 bases are TGTGCCAGCCGGACAGGGGATAGGAATTGGCCCCAGCATTTT.

V and J are TRBV6-5 and TRBJ1-2; weak D call: TRBD1 (6 bases). Germline assignment: CDR1 MNHEY and CDR2 SVGAGI. The CDR3 extends over 12 amino acids. The germline V and J ends were trimmed by 6 bases and 6 bases, with 11 bases remaining between them. CDR3 protein: CASRSQGNGYTF. The CDR3 nucleotides are TGTGCCAGCAGGTCTCAGGGGAATGGCTACACCTTC.

The gene calls are TRBV3-1 (or the pseudogene TRBV3-2) and TRBJ2-1; tentatively, D is TRBD2 (5 bases). This CDR3 region has 13 residues. Germline V gene sequence: CDR1 LGHDT, CDR2 YNNKEL (reference sequence). The V gene lost 1 base and the J gene lost 7 bases, with 8 bases spanning the gap. The CDR3 region is CASSQGRGNEQFF. The CDR3 bases are TGTGCCAGCAGCCAAGGTAGAGGGAATGAGCAGTTCTTC.

This clone was detected only once. The V call is TRBV30, the J call TRBJ2-6, with 8 bases fitting TRBD1. The CDR3 is 17 amino acids. The ends lost 5 bases at V and 1 base at J; junction bases unmatched: 10. Germline CDR1 and CDR2: GTSNPN and SVGIG (reference sequence). CDR3 DNA: TGTGCCTGGGGTCAGGGGGCGTCCGTATCTGGGGCCAACGTCCTGACTTTC. Its translation: CAWGQGASVSGANVLTF.

The count of this clone is one. The CDR3 DNA reads as TGCGCCAGCAGCGAGGAGGCGGGGAAAGAGACCCAGTACTTC. It yields the protein CASSEEAGKETQYF. The chain carries TRBV5-1 and TRBJ2-5; possible D gene TRBD2, 6 bases. Between the trimmed V and J ends, which lost 4 bases and 3 bases, there was a span of 13 bases. CDR3 length: 14 residues. Germline values: CDR1 SGHRS, CDR2 YFSETQ.

The V and J genes are TRBV12-3 or TRBV12-4 and TRBJ2-3; D ambiguous. Trimming took 1 base from V and 8 from J, leaving 10 bases between them. CDR3 length equals 13 residues. The CDR3 is CASSLVTPGTQYF. The CDR3 bases are TGTGCCAGCAGTTTAGTGACTCCCGGTACGCAGTATTTT.

This chain links TRBV6-5 with TRBJ2-4, with TRBD1 as a possible D gene (5 bases). CDR1 and CDR2 (germline): MNHEY, SVGAGI. Trimming removed 0 bases at V and 1 base at J, with 10 bases between. The CDR3 runs to 16 residues. CDR3 amino acids: CASSYSGPGAKNIQYF. For the CDR3, the DNA is TGTGCCAGCAGTTACTCGGGGCCCGGGGCCAAAAACATTCAGTACTTC.

The chain recombines TRBV5-4 with TRBJ2-5; TRBD1 matches 8 bases. Germline V CDR1 and CDR2: SGHNT, YYREEE (reference sequence). Trimming removed 0 bases from V and 3 bases from J; junction bases left unmatched: 1. This CDR3 region has 14 residues. For the CDR3, the DNA is TGTGCCAGCAGCTTGGCACAGGGGGAAGAGACCCAGTACTTC. This translates into CASSLAQGEETQYF.

The rearrangement joins TRBV28 to TRBJ2-7; D is uncertain. The CDR3 sequence is 12 residues long. CDR1 is MDHEN and CDR2 is SYDVKM in the germline V gene. Trimming left V 2 bases short and J 3 bases short, with 5 bases between. CDR3 nucleotide sequence: TGTGCCAGCAGTTTACAGAGCTACGAGCAGTACTTC. It is translated as CASSLQSYEQYF.

This chain uses TRBV20-1 with TRBJ2-1; D assignment may be TRBD1 or TRBD2 (5 bases each). Trimming removed 0 bases at V and 16 bases at J, with 13 bases between. The CDR3 loop spans 11 amino acids. Germline values: CDR1 DFQATT, CDR2 SNEGSKA (reference sequence). The CDR3 is CSAREAVGVFF. CDR3 DNA sequence: TGCAGTGCTAGAGAGGCGGTGGGGGTCTTCTTC.

The chain links TRBV6-5 to TRBJ2-7; the match to TRBD2 covers 9 bases. This CDR3 comprises 15 residues. Germline CDR1 reads MNHEY; CDR2 reads SVGAGI. V lost 4 bases, J lost 2 bases, and 6 bases stayed unmatched. CDR3: CASSLSGGSAYEQYF. The CDR3 DNA reads TGTGCCAGCAGTTTAAGCGGGGGGAGCGCCTACGAGCAGTACTTC.

The V and J genes are TRBV3-1 (or the pseudogene TRBV3-2) and TRBJ2-5; 8 positions match TRBD1. The CDR3 has 15 residues. Germline CDR1 is LGHDT and CDR2 is YNNKEL (reference sequence). J gave up 2 bases and V 1 base, and 3 bases lay outside the gene matches. CDR3 in DNA: TGTGCCAGCAGCCAAGGGACAGGGTCACAAGAGACCCAGTACTTC. Its protein product is CASSQGTGSQETQYF.

The genes are TRBV9 and TRBJ2-7; 11 nucleotides line up with TRBD1. The V gene's germline CDR1 is SGDLS and CDR2 YYNGEE. The CDR3 runs 15 residues. Trimming removed 1 base from V and 4 bases from J; junction bases left unmatched: 4. CDR3 amino acids: CASSVSGQGGYEQYF. Here the CDR3 DNA reads TGTGCCAGCAGCGTATCGGGACAGGGGGGATACGAGCAGTACTTC. Combining the CDR3 with reference TRBV9 and TRBJ2-7 gives the whole variable domain DSGVTQTPKHLITATGQRVTLRCSPRSGDLSVYWYQQSLDQGLQFLIQYYNGEERAKGNILERFSAQQFPDLHSELNLSSLELGDSALYFCASSVSGQGGYEQYFGPGTRLTVT.

This clone showed up just once. The J gene is TRBJ2-2, the V gene TRBV6-1, with unresolved D. This CDR3 comprises 14 residues. Germline V gives CDR1 MNHNS, CDR2 SASEGT. V lost 2 bases and J lost 0, with 4 bases in between. CDR3 in DNA: TGTGCCAGCAGTGAACAGACGAACACCGGGGAGCTGTTTTTT. This encodes CASSEQTNTGELFF.

This chain uses TRBV7-2 with TRBJ2-4, with 7 bases identical to TRBD1. Germline loops: CDR1 SGHTA, CDR2 FQGNSA. This CDR3 comprises 17 residues. V was clipped by 5 bases and J by 2 bases; unmatched bases: 12. The CDR3 region has the DNA TGTGCCAGCAGCCTGGGACAGCCAAGGGGCACCAAAAACATTCAGTACTTC. As protein: CASSLGQPRGTKNIQYF. The variable domain in full, with the rest retrieved from reference TRBV7-2 and TRBJ2-4, is GAGVSQSPSNKVTEKGKDVELRCDPISGHTALYWYRQSLGQGLEFLIYFQGNSAPDKSGLPSDRFSAERTGGSVSTLTIQRTQQEDSAVYLCASSLGQPRGTKNIQYFGAGTRLSVL.

The chain recombines TRBV19 with TRBJ2-7; 7 nucleotides agree with TRBD1. The length of the CDR3 is 15 residues. The ends lost 8 bases at V and 0 bases at J; junction bases unmatched: 10. Per the germline V gene, CDR1 is LNHDA and CDR2 is SQIVND (reference sequence). As DNA, the CDR3 is TGTGCCAGTGGGGACACAGGGGCGAGCTCCTACGAGCAGTACTTC. It is translated as CASGDTGASSYEQYF.

This chain joins TRBV15 and TRBJ1-3; D unresolved. The germline gives CDR1 LNHNV, CDR2 YYDKDF (reference sequence). The CDR3 is 14 amino acids. The V and J ends lost 0 bases and 1 base respectively, with 4 bases between them. CDR3 in amino acids: CATSRERSGNTIYF. For the CDR3, the DNA is TGTGCCACCAGCAGAGAGAGGTCTGGAAACACCATATATTTT.

The chain links TRBV5-1 to TRBJ2-5, with a tentative D call TRBD1 (5 bases). This CDR3 has 14 residues. The V gene's germline CDR1 is SGHRS and CDR2 YFSETQ. The V gene lost 0 bases and the J gene lost 7 bases, with 13 bases spanning the gap. The CDR3, as DNA: TGCGCCAGCAGCTTGGGTGCCAATACAGGGACCCAGTACTTC. This gives the protein CASSLGANTGTQYF.

CDR3 bases: TGCGCCAGCAGGACACCACCGGGCTCCGAGGGGGAGCAGTACTTC. As protein: CASRTPPGSEGEQYF. J is TRBJ2-7 and V is TRBV23-1; the D call may be TRBD1 or TRBD2 (5 bases each). TRBV23-1 is an open reading frame whose function is uncertain. The V end lost 6 bases, the J end lost 7 bases, and 22 bases lay between the germline ends. The CDR3 is 15 amino acids.

This clone was found once. This chain connects TRBV7-2 to TRBJ1-1; TRBD1 might be the D (5 bases). From germline, CDR1 is SGHTA and CDR2 FQGNSA. Trimming pared 8 bases from V and 1 base from J, leaving 14 bases between. The CDR3 totals 14 residues. Here the CDR3 DNA reads TGTGCCAGCCCCCGGGAGGGGTCGAACACTGAAGCTTTCTTT. Amino acids: CASPREGSNTEAFF.

This clone was detected a few times. The chain has TRBV5-1 and TRBJ1-2; no reliable D call. In germline, CDR1 is SGHRS, CDR2 YFSETQ. Trimming removed 4 bases at V and 2 bases at J, with 12 bases between. The CDR3 is made up of 14 amino acids. The CDR3 reads CASSPGFGNYGYTF. CDR3 coding DNA: TGCGCCAGCAGCCCCGGTTTCGGAAACTATGGCTACACCTTC.

V is TRBV7-8 and J is TRBJ1-3, with D possibly TRBD1 on 6 matching bases. In germline, CDR1 is SGHVS, CDR2 FQNEAQ. V dropped 5 bases and J dropped 1 base, with 9 bases sitting between them. This CDR3 has 14 residues. The CDR3 is CASSAGQSGNTIYF. The CDR3 nucleotides read TGTGCCAGCAGCGCGGGACAATCTGGAAACACCATATATTTT.

This chain links TRBV20-1 with TRBJ1-1, with D uncertain. The germline V and J ends were trimmed by 3 bases and 2 bases, with 10 bases remaining between them. CDR1 and CDR2 (germline): DFQATT, SNEGSKA (reference sequence). This CDR3 is 13 amino acids long. CDR3: CSASVSANTEAFF. CDR3 nucleotide sequence: TGCAGTGCTAGTGTGTCGGCCAACACTGAAGCTTTCTTT.